A single sample gave rise to the 17 T cell receptor beta chains below, sequenced in a study of T cells in Graves' hyperthyroidism and ophthalmopathy. Amplified TCR beta CDR3 regions derived from RNA transcripts. The TCR CDR3 was amplified in a first-round RT-PCR using the HTBI primer set. TCRdb re-derived calls from the multiplex PCR reads in MiXCR, one entry per CDR3 protein. The table has 300,000 to 350,000 distinct CDR3 sequences, approximately 22% seen once. The sequenced material came from blood. All receptors derive from a woman between 50 and 59 years old with Graves' hyperthyroidism.

This clonotype was detected a few times. The CDR3 sequence: CSAPTGGAYNEQFF. DNA for the CDR3: TGCAGCGCCCCGACAGGGGGGGCCTACAATGAGCAGTTCTTC. The chain links TRBV29-1 to TRBJ2-1; 9 bases are shared with TRBD1. The CDR3 consists of 14 residues. V was pared by 7 bases and J by 2 bases, with 6 bases of the junction left unmatched. Germline CDR1 SQVTM, CDR2 ANQGSEA.

A word on this clonotype: This could be a read error, since a much larger clone is one nucleotide away. This chain links TRBV28 with TRBJ1-5; D is perhaps TRBD1 (6 bases). Germline CDR1 MDHEN, CDR2 SYDVKM. V was shortened by 4 bases and J by 5 bases, with 12 bases between the two germline ends. The CDR3 is made up of 14 amino acids. In DNA form, the CDR3 reads TGTGCCAGCAGTTACAGGGAGAGCGATCAGCCCCAGCATTTT. Translating gives CASSYRESDQPQHF. The entire variable domain, with the rest obtained from reference TRBV28 and TRBJ1-5, is as follows: DVKVTQSSRYLVKRTGEKVFLECVQDMDHENMFWYRQDPGLGLRLIYFSYDVKMKEKGDIPEGYSVSREKKERFSLILESASTNQTSMYLCASSYRESDQPQHFGDGTRLSIL.

This clonotype occurred a few times. The V gene is TRBV27, the J gene TRBJ2-4, with 7 bases lining up with TRBD1. Trimming removed 6 bases from V and 7 bases from J; junction bases left unmatched: 12. Germline V CDR1 and CDR2: MNHEY, SMNVEV (reference sequence). This CDR3 has 15 residues. CDR3 DNA sequence: TGTGCCAGCAGGGGACCACAGGGGTGGGGGAACATTCAGTACTTC. Translating it yields CASRGPQGWGNIQYF.

This clonotype was detected ten times or more. The V call is TRBV5-1, the J call TRBJ2-6; TRBD1 matches 8 bases. Unmatched junction bases numbered 9, after V lost 3 bases and J lost 1 base. Germline assignment: CDR1 SGHRS and CDR2 YFSETQ. The CDR3 consists of 18 residues. CDR3 region: CASSWTGTGESGANVLTF. In nucleotides, the CDR3 is TGCGCCAGCAGCTGGACCGGGACAGGAGAATCTGGGGCCAACGTCCTGACTTTC. The whole variable domain, remainder taken from reference TRBV5-1 and TRBJ2-6, is KAGVTQTPRYLIKTRGQQVTLSCSPISGHRSVSWYQQTPGQGLQFLFEYFSETQRNKGNFPGRFSGRQFSNSRSEMNVSTLELGDSALYLCASSWTGTGESGANVLTFGAGSRLTVL.

The chain has TRBV9 and TRBJ1-2; D is unclear. Germline CDR1 reads SGDLS; CDR2 reads YYNGEE. The CDR3 loop spans 14 amino acids. The V gene lost 0 bases and the J gene lost 5 bases, with 11 bases spanning the gap. CDR3 loop: CASSVAPATYGYTF. CDR3 nucleotides: TGTGCCAGCAGCGTAGCTCCAGCTACGTATGGCTACACCTTC. Filled out from reference TRBV9 and TRBJ1-2, the complete variable domain reads DSGVTQTPKHLITATGQRVTLRCSPRSGDLSVYWYQQSLDQGLQFLIQYYNGEERAKGNILERFSAQQFPDLHSELNLSSLELGDSALYFCASSVAPATYGYTFGSGTRLTVV.

This clonotype was recorded many times. V gene TRBV5-1 combines with J gene TRBJ1-1, with no clear D. Trimming shortened V by 0 bases and J by 1 base, and 13 bases separated the two germline ends. CDR1 and CDR2 (germline): SGHRS, YFSETQ. CDR3 size: 16 residues. CDR3 DNA: TGCGCCAGCAGCTTGGCCGTTGGGCGAGCGAACACTGAAGCTTTCTTT. Its translation: CASSLAVGRANTEAFF. Combining the CDR3 with reference TRBV5-1 and TRBJ1-1 gives the whole variable domain KAGVTQTPRYLIKTRGQQVTLSCSPISGHRSVSWYQQTPGQGLQFLFEYFSETQRNKGNFPGRFSGRQFSNSRSEMNVSTLELGDSALYLCASSLAVGRANTEAFFGQGTRLTVV.

This clonotype was counted ten times or more. CDR3 in amino acids: CASSEGLADIYEQYF. The DNA of the CDR3 is TGTGCCAGCTCGGAGGGACTAGCGGATATCTACGAGCAGTACTTC. The chain uses TRBV18 and TRBJ2-7; 11 bases align to TRBD2. Germline assignment: CDR1 KGHSH and CDR2 LQKENI. Trimming cost V 6 bases and J 3 bases; bases outside gene matches: 7. This CDR3 is built from 15 residues.

This clonotype was seen repeatedly, ten times or more. The chain couples TRBV28 to TRBJ2-2; 8 bases are a match to TRBD1. The CDR3 sequence is 15 residues long. The trim removed 6 bases at V and 3 bases at J, leaving 6 bases unmatched. CDR1 and CDR2 (germline): MDHEN, SYDVKM. The CDR3: CASSPGGRHTGELFF. CDR3 DNA: TGTGCCAGCAGCCCAGGGGGCAGGCACACCGGGGAGCTGTTTTTT.

There are many counts of this clonotype. This chain uses TRBV9 with TRBJ1-2; TRBD1 is a possible D gene (5 bases). V lost 0 bases and J lost 6, with 15 bases in between. In germline, CDR1 is SGDLS, CDR2 YYNGEE. This CDR3 spans 15 amino acids. The CDR3 sequence is CASSVEQGPWDGYTF. CDR3 sequence (DNA): TGTGCCAGCAGCGTAGAGCAGGGTCCTTGGGATGGCTACACCTTC.

This clonotype was picked up a small number of times. The chain recombines TRBV7-9 with TRBJ1-1; possible D gene TRBD1, 5 bases. CDR1 is SEHNR, CDR2 FQNEAQ, per germline (reference sequence). CDR3 length: 17 residues. Trimming cost V 5 bases and J 3 bases, with 22 bases left between them. Here the CDR3 reads CASSPIWGGGWYTEAFF. The CDR3 nucleotides are TGTGCCAGCAGCCCTATTTGGGGGGGGGGGTGGTACACTGAAGCTTTCTTT.

This clonotype came up many times. Being one base from a much bigger clone, this may be a read error. V usage is TRBV12-3 or TRBV12-4 and J usage is TRBJ2-2; tentatively, D is TRBD2 (5 bases). This CDR3 comprises 14 residues. The CDR3 DNA reads TGTGCCAGCAGTTTTGGCGGAGGAACCGAGGAGCTGTTTTTT. Protein product: CASSFGGGTEELFF.

Many counts were recorded for this clonotype. This chain joins TRBV11-3 and TRBJ2-1; 7 nucleotides match TRBD2. The V gene's germline CDR1 is SGHNT and CDR2 YENEEA. The CDR3 extends over 17 amino acids. The trim removed 3 bases at V and 9 bases at J, leaving 17 bases unmatched. The CDR3, as DNA: TGTGCCAGCAGCTTTAGTGGACGTGGCGGGAGTAGTGGTGAGCAGTTCTTC. Translated, it gives CASSFSGRGGSSGEQFF.

This clonotype was counted ten times or more. V gene TRBV20-1 combines with J gene TRBJ2-7; no reliable D call. Trimming removed 4 bases from V and 5 bases from J, with 12 bases in between. Germline V gene lookup returns CDR1 DFQATT and CDR2 SNEGSKA (reference sequence). The CDR3 loop spans 12 amino acids. Here the CDR3 DNA reads TGCAGTGCTACGGGCCTCCCCAACGAGCAGTACTTC. Amino acids: CSATGLPNEQYF.

This chain connects TRBV28 to TRBJ1-3; TRBD1 aligns across 8 bases. CDR1 and CDR2 from the germline V gene are MDHEN and SYDVKM. Germline trimming cut 2 bases from V and 7 bases from J; bases unmatched to any gene: 4. The CDR3 spans 14 residues. The CDR3 DNA is TGTGCCAGCAGTTTACTGCAGGGGGCCAACACCATATATTTT. Its translation: CASSLLQGANTIYF.

This clonotype was seen ten or more times. The CDR3 sequence: CASRDLNTEAFF. The CDR3 DNA is TGTGCCAGCCGGGACCTGAACACTGAAGCTTTCTTT. This chain uses TRBV28 with TRBJ1-1, with TRBD1 as a possible D gene (5 bases). CDR1 is MDHEN and CDR2 is SYDVKM in the germline V gene. The V end lost 8 bases, the J end lost 0 bases, and 7 bases lay between the germline ends. CDR3 size: 12 residues. Full variable domain (missing parts from reference TRBV28 and TRBJ1-1): DVKVTQSSRYLVKRTGEKVFLECVQDMDHENMFWYRQDPGLGLRLIYFSYDVKMKEKGDIPEGYSVSREKKERFSLILESASTNQTSMYLCASRDLNTEAFFGQGTRLTVV.

This clonotype has a count of ten or more. The chain recombines TRBV11-1 with TRBJ2-7, with D maybe TRBD2 (6 bases). Germline V gives CDR1 SGHAT, CDR2 FQDESV (reference sequence). The ends were cut back, 6 bases at V and 1 base at J, with 16 bases in the middle. The CDR3 consists of 15 residues. The CDR3 sequence is CASRRGTGGSYEQYF. The CDR3, as DNA: TGTGCCAGCAGGAGAGGAACCGGGGGATCCTACGAGCAGTACTTC. The entire variable domain, with the rest obtained from reference TRBV11-1 and TRBJ2-7, is as follows: EAEVAQSPRYKITEKSQAVAFWCDPISGHATLYWYRQILGQGPELLVQFQDESVVDDSQLPKDRFSAERLKGVDSTLKIQPAELGDSAMYLCASRRGTGGSYEQYFGPGTRLTVT.

The J gene is TRBJ1-5, the V gene TRBV19; 7 bases match TRBD1. The CDR3 sequence is 15 residues long. Germline V lookup: CDR1 LNHDA, CDR2 SQIVND (reference sequence). V trimming: 2 bases; J trimming: 4 bases; junction bases outside the gene matches: 5. This CDR3 is CASSIRQGRNQPQHF. CDR3 nucleotides: TGTGCCAGTAGTATAAGACAGGGAAGAAATCAGCCCCAGCATTTT.